This T cell receptor (beta chain) was found in a study of blood T cell repertoires in COVID-19. Study overall: The samples span acute and convalescent COVID-19 from the United States, Italy and Spain.

Germline V CDR1 and CDR2: SGHAT, FQNNGV. Trimming took 0 bases from V and 0 from J, leaving 6 bases between them. This CDR3 contains 15 residues. Clones were read by immunoSEQ multiplex PCR, and TCRdb kept only the in-frame ones, dropping some. The table has 100,000 or so clones, about 85% seen once; the top ten hold roughly 4.5%. The TCR comes from a man between 45 and 60 years old with acute or convalescent COVID-19. The chain links TRBV11-2 to TRBJ2-1; D is unresolved. Sequencing used peripheral blood. CDR3 coding DNA: TGTGCCAGCAGCTTAGATCTAGGCTCCTACAATGAGCAGTTCTTC. Its translation is CASSLDLGSYNEQFF.